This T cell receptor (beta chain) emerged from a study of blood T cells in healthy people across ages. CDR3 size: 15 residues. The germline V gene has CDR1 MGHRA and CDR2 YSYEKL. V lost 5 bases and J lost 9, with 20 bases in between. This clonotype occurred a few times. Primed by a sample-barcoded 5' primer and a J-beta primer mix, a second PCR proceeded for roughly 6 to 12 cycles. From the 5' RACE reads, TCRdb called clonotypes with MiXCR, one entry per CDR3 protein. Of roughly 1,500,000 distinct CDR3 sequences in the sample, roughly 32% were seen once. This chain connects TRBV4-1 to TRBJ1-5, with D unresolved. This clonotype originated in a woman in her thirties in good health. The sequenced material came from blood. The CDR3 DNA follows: TGCGCCAGCAGCAAACGTAGACGAACTTCTCGGCCCCAGCATTTT. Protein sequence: CASSKRRRTSRPQHF.